These 25 T cell receptor beta chains came from one sample sequenced in a study of blood T cell repertoires in COVID-19 (TCRdb year 2020). Libraries were made using the immunoSEQ multiplex PCR assay. TCRdb took over this immuneACCESS table, retaining in-frame rearrangements with V and J assigned. Such tables are incomplete; in checked studies, under half of the missing clones stem from an unresolved V gene, and the remainder is unexplained. Present in this sample are a few hundred thousand clones, 86% of which were seen just once. Roughly 2% of the sample is in the top ten clones. The sequencing input was peripheral blood. The receptors originated from a man aged 30 to 45 with active or convalescent COVID-19.

This clone was seen more than once but under ten times. The V call is TRBV5-5, the J call TRBJ1-1, with 7 bases matching TRBD1. This CDR3 spans 15 amino acids. Germline lookup yields CDR1 SGHKS and CDR2 YYEKEE (reference sequence). The ends lost 2 bases at V and 4 bases at J; junction bases unmatched: 8. CDR3 region: CASSFQYAGGTEAFF. The CDR3 nucleotides read TGTGCCAGCAGCTTTCAATACGCAGGGGGCACTGAAGCTTTCTTT.

In regard to this clone: Additional DNA sequences in this sample encode the identical CDR3. The gene calls are TRBV19 and TRBJ2-7, with 7 bases aligning to TRBD1. Germline V gives CDR1 LNHDA, CDR2 SQIVND (reference sequence). The trim removed 3 bases at V and 2 bases at J, leaving 4 bases unmatched. CDR3 length: 14 amino acids. CDR3 in amino acids: CASSITTGPYEQYF. CDR3 coding DNA: TGTGCCAGTAGTATTACGACAGGGCCCTACGAGCAGTACTTC.

The V gene is TRBV15, the J gene TRBJ2-3; D gene ambiguous. This CDR3 comprises 13 residues. The V end was cut by 0 bases, the J end by 7 bases, with 8 bases between. CDR1 is LNHNV and CDR2 is YYDKDF in the germline V gene (reference sequence). CDR3 DNA: TGTGCCACCAGCAGAGATGGCCAGTATACGCAGTATTTT. The encoded protein is CATSRDGQYTQYF.

CDR3 in amino acids: CAWSTLTDSPNQPQHF. CDR3 DNA: TGTGCCTGGAGTACCTTAACGGACAGTCCTAATCAGCCCCAGCATTTT. The chain is built from TRBV30 and TRBJ1-5; D is perhaps TRBD1 (6 bases). CDR1 is GTSNPN, CDR2 SVGIG, per germline (reference sequence). CDR3 length: 16 residues. Deletions cut 2 bases from V and 4 bases from J, with 18 bases between. Supplemented by reference TRBV30 and TRBJ1-5, the full variable domain reads SQTIHQWPATLVQPVGSPLSLECTVEGTSNPNLYWYRQAAGRGLQLLFYSVGIGQISSEVPQNLSASRPQDRQFILSSKKLLLSDSGFYLCAWSTLTDSPNQPQHFGDGTRLSIL.

This clone has ten or more counts. The chain links TRBV9 to TRBJ2-2, with D maybe TRBD1 (5 bases). The germline gives CDR1 SGDLS, CDR2 YYNGEE. The CDR3 runs to 16 residues. Deletions cut 3 bases from V and 7 bases from J, with 19 bases between. CDR3 sequence reads: CASSATASGMSGELFF. DNA of the CDR3: TGTGCCAGCAGCGCAACTGCATCAGGGATGAGCGGGGAGCTGTTTTTT.

The chain employs TRBV18 and TRBJ2-3; 8 bases line up with TRBD1. This CDR3 is built from 15 residues. V lost 6 bases to trimming and J lost 4 bases; unmatched junction nucleotides: 9. Per the germline V gene, CDR1 is KGHSH and CDR2 is LQKENI. CDR3 sequence: CASSQNQGAADTQYF. DNA of the CDR3: TGTGCCAGCTCCCAAAATCAGGGGGCTGCAGATACGCAGTATTTT.

V is TRBV27 and J is TRBJ2-1, with 7 bases aligning to TRBD1. Trimming cost V 5 bases and J 8 bases; bases outside gene matches: 3. CDR3 size: 12 residues. Germline values: CDR1 MNHEY, CDR2 SMNVEV (reference sequence). CDR3 DNA: TGTGCCAGCAGTGGTGACAGGGATGAGCAGTTCTTC. It yields the protein CASSGDRDEQFF.

The genes are TRBV13 and TRBJ2-3; D unresolved. The CDR3 contains 13 residues. V was cut by 3 bases and J by 4 bases, with 8 bases left in between. Germline values: CDR1 PRHDT, CDR2 FYEKMQ (reference sequence). CDR3 nucleotides: TGTGCCAGCAGCTTTCCGGGTCCAGATACGCAGTATTTT. It encodes CASSFPGPDTQYF.

The gene calls are TRBV27 and TRBJ2-7, with D perhaps TRBD2 (5 bases). CDR1 and CDR2 from the germline V gene are MNHEY and SMNVEV (reference sequence). V was pared by 0 bases and J by 2 bases, with 8 bases between. The CDR3 sequence is 14 residues long. CDR3 sequence reads: CASSLSKGAYEQYF. The CDR3 bases are TGTGCCAGCAGTTTATCAAAGGGAGCCTACGAGCAGTACTTC.

The chain joins TRBV7-8 to TRBJ2-7; TRBD1 is a possible D gene (6 bases). Germline assignment: CDR1 SGHVS and CDR2 FQNEAQ. The CDR3 length is 14 residues. The germline V and J ends were trimmed by 6 bases and 2 bases, with 14 bases remaining between them. CDR3: CASRNHGQTYEQYF. The CDR3, as DNA: TGTGCCAGCAGAAACCACGGACAGACCTACGAGCAGTACTTC.

V usage is TRBV5-1 and J usage is TRBJ1-1, with D maybe TRBD1 (6 bases). This CDR3 comprises 15 residues. Germline V gene sequence: CDR1 SGHRS, CDR2 YFSETQ. The V gene lost 4 bases and the J gene lost 1 base, with 14 bases spanning the gap. The CDR3 DNA sequence: TGCGCCAGCAGCCGGGAACAGGGTTGGAACACTGAAGCTTTCTTT. Translated: CASSREQGWNTEAFF.

This rearrangement joins TRBV7-2 to TRBJ1-2, with TRBD1 matching 7 bases. The germline gives CDR1 SGHTA, CDR2 FQGNSA. CDR3 length equals 15 residues. Unmatched junction bases numbered 9, after V lost 5 bases and J lost 3 bases. Here the CDR3 DNA reads TGTGCCAGCAGCCTACCGACAGGGTCTGACTATGGCTACACCTTC. This encodes CASSLPTGSDYGYTF.

The rearrangement links TRBV2 to TRBJ2-6, with TRBD1 as a possible D gene (6 bases). Germline loops: CDR1 SNHLY, CDR2 FYNNEI. With 5 bases removed from V and 0 bases from J, the gap between germline ends came to 14 bases. This CDR3 has 17 amino acids. Here the CDR3 DNA reads TGTGCCAGCAGTCCTGACAGGCCTAGCTCTGGGGCCAACGTCCTGACTTTC. Its translation: CASSPDRPSSGANVLTF.

The genes are TRBV19 and TRBJ1-2; a possible D gene is TRBD1 (5 bases). Germline V CDR1 and CDR2: LNHDA, SQIVND (reference sequence). The V end was cut by 9 bases, the J end by 4 bases, with 18 bases between. The CDR3 is 14 amino acids. The CDR3, as DNA: TGTGCCAGCGAGAGTCAGGGTAACGGCTATGGCTACACCTTC. This translates into CASESQGNGYGYTF.

The gene calls are TRBV19 and TRBJ1-5; TRBD1 aligns across 11 bases. The trim removed 3 bases at V and 3 bases at J, leaving 7 bases unmatched. The CDR3 length is 17 residues. The germline V gene encodes CDR1 LNHDA and CDR2 SQIVND (reference sequence). The CDR3 DNA reads as TGTGCCAGTAGTATGAGGACAGGGGGCAACCCCAATCAGCCCCAGCATTTT. It specifies CASSMRTGGNPNQPQHF.

J is TRBJ2-2 and V is TRBV4-3; D perhaps matches TRBD1 (6 bases). V dropped 1 base and J dropped 1 base, with 10 bases sitting between them. Germline V CDR1 and CDR2: LGHNA, YSLEER. This CDR3 is 16 amino acids long. The CDR3 nucleotides are TGCGCCAGCAGCCAAGTAGGACAGATGAACACCGGGGAGCTGTTTTTT. It specifies CASSQVGQMNTGELFF.

The chain uses TRBV19 and TRBJ1-2, with D possibly TRBD1 on 5 matching bases. The CDR3 is made up of 11 amino acids. Per germline, CDR1 LNHDA and CDR2 SQIVND (reference sequence). V was shortened by 7 bases and J by 10 bases, with 13 bases between the two germline ends. The CDR3 sequence is CASIGARAYTF. The CDR3 nucleotides are TGTGCCAGTATTGGGGCTCGTGCCTACACCTTC.

The chain uses TRBV5-6 and TRBJ1-5, with TRBD1 as a possible D gene (5 bases). Germline V gene sequence: CDR1 SGHDT, CDR2 YYEEEE. This CDR3 is 14 amino acids long. V shed 3 bases and J shed 1 base, with 8 bases lying between them. The CDR3 nucleotides read TGTGCCAGCAGCTACACAGGAAGCAATCAGCCCCAGCATTTT. Residues: CASSYTGSNQPQHF.

This rearrangement joins TRBV6-1 to TRBJ2-7, with TRBD1 as a possible D gene (5 bases). Trimming took off 1 base at V and 0 bases at J, with 10 bases between the two ends. The CDR3 is made up of 15 amino acids. Germline lookup yields CDR1 MNHNS and CDR2 SASEGT. CDR3 sequence reads: CASSEEGFRSYEQYF. Here the CDR3 DNA reads TGTGCCAGCAGTGAAGAGGGGTTCCGCTCCTACGAGCAGTACTTC.

The chain carries TRBV9 and TRBJ2-5; 7 bases are shared with TRBD2. The V and J ends lost 2 bases and 2 bases, in that order; junction bases with no gene match: 9. The CDR3 has 16 residues. The germline gives CDR1 SGDLS, CDR2 YYNGEE. This chain's CDR3 is CASSVTGLVSQETQYF. The CDR3 coding sequence is TGTGCCAGCAGCGTTACCGGACTAGTCTCTCAAGAGACCCAGTACTTC.

The chain recombines TRBV4-2 with TRBJ2-7; D is perhaps TRBD1 (6 bases). V lost 0 bases and J lost 4, with 13 bases in between. The CDR3 extends over 15 amino acids. The germline CDR1 and CDR2 sequences are LGHNA and YNFKEQ. CDR3 sequence reads: CASSQDAQGRYEQYF. For the CDR3, the DNA is TGTGCCAGCAGCCAAGACGCACAGGGTAGGTACGAGCAGTACTTC.

The chain employs TRBV6-2 or TRBV6-3 and TRBJ2-1; D uncertain. Germline V CDR1 and CDR2: MNHEY, SVGEGT. Trimming stripped 6 bases from V and 8 bases from J, with 8 bases between. The CDR3 extends over 11 amino acids. The DNA for the CDR3 is TGTGCCAGCAGCATAAATCATGAGCAGTTCTTC. Its protein product is CASSINHEQFF.

This clone was picked up a small number of times. The chain is built from TRBV18 and TRBJ1-1; tentatively, D is TRBD1 (6 bases). The CDR3 runs to 14 residues. In germline, CDR1 is KGHSH, CDR2 LQKENI. Trimming cost V 6 bases and J 1 base, with 12 bases left between them. The CDR3 region has the DNA TGTGCCAGCTCCCAGGGGACCTCGAACACTGAAGCTTTCTTT. This gives the protein CASSQGTSNTEAFF. The full variable domain, with the rest looked up from reference TRBV18 and TRBJ1-1, is NAGVMQNPRHLVRRRGQEARLRCSPMKGHSHVYWYRQLPEEGLKFMVYLQKENIIDESGMPKERFSAEFPKEGPSILRIQQVVRGDSAAYFCASSQGTSNTEAFFGQGTRLTVV.

The chain is built from TRBV6-2 or TRBV6-3 and TRBJ2-6, with 12 positions matching TRBD1. Unmatched junction bases numbered 4, after V lost 4 bases and J lost 3 bases. CDR1 MNHEY and CDR2 SVGEGT come from the germline V gene. CDR3 length equals 17 residues. Here the CDR3 DNA reads TGTGCCAGCAGTTCGGGACAGGGGGCGGTTGGGGCCAACGTCCTGACTTTC. Protein sequence: CASSSGQGAVGANVLTF.

This sequence joins TRBV4-3 and TRBJ1-6, with 7 bases aligning to TRBD1. CDR1 is LGHNA, CDR2 YSLEER, per germline. V was clipped by 0 bases and J by 10 bases; unmatched bases: 6. The CDR3 runs to 15 residues. CDR3 sequence reads: CASSQEDRSLSPLHF. The CDR3, as DNA: TGCGCCAGCAGCCAAGAGGACAGGAGCCTATCACCCCTCCACTTT.